The source of this T cell receptor beta chain is a study of T cell changes during pregnancy in multiple sclerosis. A single count supports this clone. With V trimmed by 1 base and J by 0 bases, 3 bases remained unmatched. The CDR3 sequence is 15 residues long. CDR1 is SNHLY, CDR2 FYNNEI, per germline. TCRdb keeps only in-frame clones here, not all; method: immunoSEQ multiplex PCR. The sample holds tens of thousands of clones, around 94% seen once. Source: peripheral blood, taken in the third trimester of pregnancy. The rearrangement uses TRBV2 and TRBJ2-7, with 7 bases fitting TRBD1. The receptor was derived from a female donor with multiple sclerosis, enrolled in a pregnancy study. This CDR3 is CASSEGQGDSYEQYF. The CDR3 bases are TGTGCCAGCAGTGAAGGCCAGGGGGACTCCTACGAGCAGTACTTC.